The 20 T cell receptor beta chains below come from one sample, sequenced in a study of regulatory T cells in long-lasting Graves disease. Building of the TCR beta libraries involved iRepertoire HTBI primers and Arm-PCR of CDR3 regions. TCRdb passed the multiplex PCR reads through MiXCR, listing each CDR3 protein once. The sample consists of 400,000 to 500,000 distinct CDR3 sequences, about 22% of them appearing once. The sample's time point: persistent/refractory GD, antithyroid drugs over 5 years with positive TRAb. TCR sequences were obtained from RNA taken from PBMCs. This sample comprised peripheral blood mononuclear cells (PBMCs), obtained when the disease was refractory, from a patient treated with antithyroid drugs. These receptors came from a female donor with Graves disease.

In the case of this clonotype: A much larger clone differs from this one at a single base, so this may be a read error. The V and J genes are TRBV7-2 and TRBJ1-5; weak D call: TRBD1 (6 bases). From germline, CDR1 is SGHTA and CDR2 FQGNSA. The CDR3 loop spans 12 amino acids. CDR3 DNA sequence: TGTTCCAGCAGCACAGGGAATCAGCCCCAGCATTTT. Translating it yields CSSSTGNQPQHF.

The chain is built from TRBV7-9 and TRBJ1-1, with D maybe TRBD1 (6 bases). This CDR3 region has 16 residues. The V and J ends lost 1 base and 0 bases respectively, with 12 bases between them. Germline V gene lookup returns CDR1 SEHNR and CDR2 FQNEAQ (reference sequence). CDR3 nucleotide sequence: TGTGCCAGCAGCTTAGTCGGGGGCGGCATGAACACTGAAGCTTTCTTT. Residues: CASSLVGGGMNTEAFF.

This clonotype was picked up a small number of times. V is TRBV20-1 and J is TRBJ2-4; TRBD1 matches at 9 bases. Germline CDR1 reads DFQATT; CDR2 reads SNEGSKA (reference sequence). Germline trimming cut 3 bases from V and 2 bases from J; bases unmatched to any gene: 2. This CDR3 comprises 14 residues. CDR3 sequence (DNA): TGCAGTGCTAGGACAGGGGGAACCAAAAACATTCAGTACTTC. This encodes CSARTGGTKNIQYF.

The J gene is TRBJ1-6, the V gene TRBV5-4, with 12 bases that match TRBD1. V shed 4 bases and J 3 bases; nucleotides not matched to a gene: 8. CDR3 length: 18 amino acids. Germline CDR1 SGHNT, CDR2 YYREEE (reference sequence). In DNA, the CDR3 is TGTGCCAGCAGCCGGGGACAGGGGGCATACGGCTATAATTCACCCCTCCACTTT. Protein: CASSRGQGAYGYNSPLHF.

This clonotype has at least ten counts. This chain links TRBV24-1 with TRBJ2-1; 9 bases align to TRBD2. The ends lost 3 bases at V and 6 bases at J; junction bases unmatched: 8. CDR1 KGHDR and CDR2 SFDVKD come from the germline V gene. The CDR3 length is 16 residues. CDR3 sequence reads: CATSDPGLAGGNEQFF. CDR3 bases: TGTGCCACCAGTGATCCGGGACTAGCTGGGGGCAATGAGCAGTTCTTC.

This clonotype was observed many times. The rearrangement links TRBV11-3 to TRBJ2-5; D not resolved. The germline V gene has CDR1 SGHNT and CDR2 YENEEA. The CDR3 is 13 residues long. The germline V and J ends were trimmed by 0 bases and 7 bases, with 9 bases remaining between them. CDR3 sequence: CASSLEQDVTQYF. Here the CDR3 DNA reads TGTGCCAGCAGCTTAGAGCAGGATGTGACCCAGTACTTC.

This clonotype was recorded many times. V usage is TRBV29-1 and J usage is TRBJ1-1; D unclear. Between the trimmed V and J ends, which lost 3 bases and 4 bases, there was a span of 12 bases. The CDR3 is 13 residues long. Germline loops: CDR1 SQVTM, CDR2 ANQGSEA. The CDR3 is CSVEDPGSTEAFF. In DNA, the CDR3 is TGCAGCGTTGAGGACCCCGGCAGCACTGAAGCTTTCTTT.

This clonotype was found a few times. V and J are TRBV6-1 and TRBJ2-5; 12 bases align to TRBD2. With 6 bases clipped from V and 5 bases from J, the junction kept 7 bases outside the gene matches. Germline CDR1 is MNHNS and CDR2 is SASEGT. The CDR3 runs to 15 residues. CDR3 loop: CASSPSGRAWETQYF. The CDR3 nucleotides are TGTGCCAGCAGCCCTAGCGGGAGGGCCTGGGAGACCCAGTACTTC.

In this sample, this clonotype turned up many times. The V and J genes are TRBV11-2 and TRBJ2-5; maybe TRBD1 (8 bases). CDR3 length: 18 amino acids. Trimming shortened V by 10 bases and J by 2 bases, and 29 bases separated the two germline ends. The germline V gene has CDR1 SGHAT and CDR2 FQNNGV. In nucleotides, the CDR3 is TGTGCCACCGAGCTCTCATCGGGGGGCAGGGGGCTGCAAGAGACCCAGTACTTC. Translating it yields CATELSSGGRGLQETQYF.

This clonotype was observed many times. This chain links TRBV28 with TRBJ1-2; D remains ambiguous. From germline, CDR1 is MDHEN and CDR2 SYDVKM. The length of the CDR3 is 15 residues. V was clipped by 11 bases and J by 0 bases, with 19 bases between them. CDR3 region: CAAARRGFANYGYTF. In nucleotides, the CDR3 is TGTGCCGCAGCACGTCGGGGTTTTGCTAACTATGGCTACACCTTC.

This clonotype was counted ten times or more. V and J are TRBV11-2 and TRBJ1-4; TRBD1 might be the D (6 bases). Germline-derived CDR1 and CDR2 are SGHAT and FQNNGV. Trimming took off 5 bases at V and 8 bases at J, with 15 bases between the two ends. This CDR3 is 14 amino acids long. Here the CDR3 reads CASSTDRRPEKLFF. The CDR3 region has the DNA TGTGCCAGCAGCACCGACAGGCGGCCCGAAAAACTGTTTTTT.

The J gene is TRBJ2-7, the V gene TRBV4-1, with 8 bases that match TRBD2. With 3 bases clipped from V and 4 bases from J, the junction kept 14 bases outside the gene matches. Germline V CDR1 and CDR2: MGHRA, YSYEKL. This CDR3 has 17 amino acids. The CDR3 DNA reads as TGCGCCAGCAGCCAGAGGCAAGCGGGAGAAAGTATGTACGAGCAGTACTTC. This codes for CASSQRQAGESMYEQYF.

V and J are TRBV20-1 and TRBJ2-1; 14 nucleotides match TRBD2. CDR3 length: 18 amino acids. With 2 bases clipped from V and 7 bases from J, the junction kept 13 bases outside the gene matches. Germline V lookup: CDR1 DFQATT, CDR2 SNEGSKA (reference sequence). Here the CDR3 DNA reads TGCAGTGCTAGACACTTTCCGTGGACTAGCGGGAGGTTAAATGAGCAGTTCTTC. It encodes CSARHFPWTSGRLNEQFF.

The chain carries TRBV7-9 and TRBJ2-7; 9 nucleotides line up with TRBD1. This CDR3 has 16 amino acids. CDR1 SEHNR and CDR2 FQNEAQ come from the germline V gene (reference sequence). V lost 5 bases, J lost 5 bases, and 13 bases stayed unmatched. The CDR3 nucleotides read TGTGCCAGCAGCCCCCAAACCGGGACAGGGCCCCACGAGCAGTACTTC. Translating gives CASSPQTGTGPHEQYF.

Of note for this clonotype: A read error may explain this, as a much larger clone is one base away. This chain uses TRBV7-9 with TRBJ1-4, with a possible D match to TRBD1 (6 bases). Germline CDR1 is SEHNR and CDR2 is FQNEAQ (reference sequence). The CDR3 length is 13 residues. This CDR3 is CASSPGVGEKLSF. The CDR3 region has the DNA TGTGCCAGCAGCCCAGGGGTTGGCGAAAAACTGTCTTTT.

The gene calls are TRBV29-1 and TRBJ1-1, with D possibly TRBD1 on 6 matching bases. V was pared by 4 bases and J by 5 bases, with 11 bases between. The germline V gene has CDR1 SQVTM and CDR2 ANQGSEA. This CDR3 region has 12 residues. In DNA form, the CDR3 reads TGCAGCGTTGGGGGGGGCGAGACTGAAGCTTTCTTT. Translating it yields CSVGGGETEAFF.

In its sample, this clonotype was seen many times. The gene calls are TRBV28 and TRBJ1-2; D not resolved. The germline CDR1 and CDR2 sequences are MDHEN and SYDVKM. Deletions cut 6 bases from V and 2 bases from J, with 13 bases between. CDR3 length: 14 amino acids. The CDR3 loop reads CASSTALGNYGYTF. DNA for the CDR3: TGTGCCAGCAGCACGGCCCTAGGGAACTATGGCTACACCTTC.

This clonotype was picked up many times. The chain couples TRBV28 to TRBJ1-2, with 9 bases matching TRBD1. The junction had 7 bases not matched to a gene; V was cut back by 3 bases and J by 2 bases. The CDR3 extends over 16 amino acids. CDR1 and CDR2 (germline): MDHEN, SYDVKM. Here the CDR3 DNA reads TGTGCCAGCAGTTTTGACGACAGGGGGGGGAACTATGGCTACACCTTC. Amino acid sequence: CASSFDDRGGNYGYTF.

This clonotype was observed many times. This chain joins TRBV28 and TRBJ2-7, with D tentatively TRBD1 (6 bases). Germline V gives CDR1 MDHEN, CDR2 SYDVKM. The CDR3 spans 12 residues. V lost 5 bases, J lost 6 bases, and 11 bases lay in between. CDR3 nucleotides: TGTGCCAGCAGTCTGGACAGAGCCGAGCAGTACTTC. This encodes CASSLDRAEQYF.

There are many counts of this clonotype. V gene TRBV20-1 combines with J gene TRBJ1-5; unclear D gene. The CDR3 covers 11 residues. The germline V gene has CDR1 DFQATT and CDR2 SNEGSKA (reference sequence). DNA of the CDR3: TGCAGCCCCCCTCTGTATCAGCCCCAGCATTTT. It is translated as CSPPLYQPQHF.